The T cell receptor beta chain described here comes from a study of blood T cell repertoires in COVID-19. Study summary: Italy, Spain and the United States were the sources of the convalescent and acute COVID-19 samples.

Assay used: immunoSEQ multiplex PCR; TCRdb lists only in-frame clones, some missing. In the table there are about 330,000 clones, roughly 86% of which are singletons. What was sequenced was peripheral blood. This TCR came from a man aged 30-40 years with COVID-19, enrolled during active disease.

CDR3: CASSATSGSYEQYF. CDR3 in DNA: TGTGCCAGTAGTGCCACTAGCGGGAGCTACGAGCAGTACTTC. The chain links TRBV19 to TRBJ2-7; 11 bases line up with TRBD2. The V gene end was trimmed by 5 bases and the J gene end by 3 bases; junction bases not matched to a gene: 3. Germline V CDR1 and CDR2: LNHDA, SQIVND (reference sequence). This CDR3 has 14 residues.